This T cell receptor (beta chain) is from a study of blood T cell repertoires in COVID-19. Study at large: The samples span acute and convalescent COVID-19 from the United States, Italy and Spain. Nucleic acid was either cDNA or gDNA, and it came from T cells, B-cell-depleted T cells, or PBMCs.

This CDR3 is built from 13 residues. In germline, CDR1 is MDHEN, CDR2 SYDVKM. Trimming took 8 bases from V and 10 from J, leaving 17 bases between them. This clone has more than one count but fewer than ten. The data were produced by immunoSEQ multiplex PCR, yet TCRdb's version contains in-frame clones alone and is incomplete. The sample has 70,000 to 100,000 clones; roughly 72% are singletons. V and J are TRBV28 and TRBJ1-4, with D perhaps matching TRBD1 (5 bases). The source is a woman between 55 and 75 years old in a cohort sampled during active or convalescent COVID-19. Sequencing input: peripheral blood. The CDR3 loop is CASGGASRPKLFF. The CDR3 region has the DNA TGTGCCAGCGGAGGGGCTAGTCGGCCAAAACTGTTTTTT.